These 27 T cell receptor beta chains came from one sample sequenced in a study of T cells in Graves' hyperthyroidism and ophthalmopathy. Regions amplified from RNA transcripts were the TCR beta CDR3 regions. A first-round RT-PCR of the TCR CDR3 used the HTBI primer set. TCRdb re-analysed the multiplex PCR reads in MiXCR, keeping a single row per CDR3 protein. The table records about 530,000 distinct CDR3 sequences, roughly 15% of them present only once. The sample consisted of blood. All receptors come from a woman aged 18-29 years with Graves' ophthalmopathy.

On this clonotype itself: With a much larger clone just one base away, this may be a read error. The genes are TRBV12-3 or TRBV12-4 and TRBJ1-2, with TRBD1 as a possible D gene (5 bases). Trimming removed 6 bases from V and 0 bases from J, with 17 bases in between. The CDR3 runs 16 residues. The CDR3 reads CASSHGAALTNYGYTF. CDR3 DNA sequence: TGTGCCAGCAGCCACGGGGCAGCGCTTACTAACTATGGCTACACCTTC.

The table lists this clonotype with a few counts. The CDR3 coding sequence is TGTGCCATCAGTGAGTCGGACTATGGCTACACCTTC. Protein product: CAISESDYGYTF. The rearrangement joins TRBV10-3 to TRBJ1-2; no reliable D call. Germline-derived CDR1 and CDR2 are ENHRY and SYGVKD. This CDR3 spans 12 amino acids. V was cut by 0 bases and J by 3 bases, with 2 bases left in between.

The chain links TRBV7-9 to TRBJ2-3; 8 nucleotides align to TRBD2. With 4 bases clipped from V and 5 bases from J, the junction kept 11 bases outside the gene matches. The CDR3 has 16 residues. CDR1 and CDR2 (germline): SEHNR, FQNEAQ (reference sequence). CDR3 DNA sequence: TGTGCCAGCAGCTCTAATTTAGCGGGATACGGAGATACGCAGTATTTT. This gives the protein CASSSNLAGYGDTQYF. Complete variable domain (other parts from reference TRBV7-9 and TRBJ2-3): DTGVSQNPRHKITKRGQNVTFRCDPISEHNRLYWYRQTLGQGPEFLTYFQNEAQLEKSRLLSDRFSAERPKGSFSTLEIQRTEQGDSAMYLCASSSNLAGYGDTQYFGPGTRLTVL.

This clonotype occurred a few times. The rearrangement joins TRBV24-1 to TRBJ2-1, with 11 bases identical to TRBD2. The CDR3 totals 16 residues. The germline gives CDR1 KGHDR, CDR2 SFDVKD. Germline trimming cut 4 bases from V and 3 bases from J; bases unmatched to any gene: 4. The CDR3 reads CATSDRGLADYNEQFF. DNA of the CDR3: TGTGCCACCAGTGACAGGGGACTAGCGGACTACAATGAGCAGTTCTTC.

V usage is TRBV9 and J usage is TRBJ2-3; possible D gene TRBD2, 6 bases. CDR3 length equals 11 residues. V shed 7 bases and J shed 6 bases, with 9 bases lying between them. Germline CDR1 and CDR2: SGDLS and YYNGEE. CDR3 loop: CASGSGDTQYF. The DNA for the CDR3 is TGTGCCAGCGGGAGCGGGGATACGCAGTATTTT.

The chain uses TRBV19 and TRBJ2-1; possibly TRBD1 for D (5 bases). The CDR3 totals 15 residues. Trimming left V 8 bases short and J 2 bases short, with 16 bases between. Germline V gene lookup returns CDR1 LNHDA and CDR2 SQIVND (reference sequence). The CDR3 region has the DNA TGTGCCAGTTCGATCGACAGCGAGACCTACAATGAGCAGTTCTTC. Its translation is CASSIDSETYNEQFF.

This clonotype has ten or more counts. V and J are TRBV7-2 and TRBJ1-2; D gene ambiguous. CDR1 is SGHTA, CDR2 FQGNSA, per germline. Trimming cost V 8 bases and J 5 bases, with 6 bases left between them. The CDR3 has 10 amino acids. The CDR3 loop reads CASGTYGYTF. The DNA of the CDR3 is TGTGCCAGCGGAACATATGGCTACACCTTC. Filled out from reference TRBV7-2 and TRBJ1-2, the complete variable domain reads GAGVSQSPSNKVTEKGKDVELRCDPISGHTALYWYRQSLGQGLEFLIYFQGNSAPDKSGLPSDRFSAERTGGSVSTLTIQRTQQEDSAVYLCASGTYGYTFGSGTRLTVV.

This clonotype appeared a few times. This chain links TRBV10-3 with TRBJ2-3; weak D call: TRBD2 (6 bases). V lost 6 bases to trimming and J lost 6 bases, with 16 bases between them. Germline CDR1 ENHRY, CDR2 SYGVKD. The CDR3 runs to 14 residues. The chain's CDR3 is CAISPGEAGDTQYF. The CDR3 coding sequence is TGTGCCATCAGCCCGGGAGAGGCCGGGGATACGCAGTATTTT.

The chain combines TRBV5-1 with TRBJ1-2; D is unclear. Between the trimmed V and J ends, which lost 4 bases and 5 bases, there was a span of 18 bases. This CDR3 is 15 amino acids long. Germline loops: CDR1 SGHRS, CDR2 YFSETQ. The chain's CDR3 is CASSPSADADYGYTF. The CDR3 nucleotides read TGCGCCAGCAGCCCATCGGCAGACGCAGATTATGGCTACACCTTC.

This clonotype was observed at least ten times. The genes are TRBV18 and TRBJ1-2; weak D call: TRBD1 (6 bases). The CDR3 has 13 residues. Trimming shortened V by 2 bases and J by 6 bases, and 10 bases separated the two germline ends. Germline CDR1 KGHSH, CDR2 LQKENI. CDR3 nucleotide sequence: TGTGCCAGCTCACCAAGGGGGGCAGATGGCTACACCTTC. Residues: CASSPRGADGYTF.

The rearrangement links TRBV30 to TRBJ2-1, with 11 bases identical to TRBD1. The junction had 4 bases not matched to a gene; V was cut back by 6 bases and J by 6 bases. CDR1 and CDR2 (germline): GTSNPN, SVGIG (reference sequence). This CDR3 is 13 amino acids long. The CDR3 DNA is TGTGCCTGCCTGGGGACAGGGGGCAATGAGCAGTTCTTC. Translated: CACLGTGGNEQFF.

In this sample, this clonotype turned up a few times. This chain connects TRBV7-9 to TRBJ2-1; the D is unclear. From germline, CDR1 is SEHNR and CDR2 FQNEAQ (reference sequence). This CDR3 has 13 residues. V was pared by 1 base and J by 8 bases, with 9 bases between. DNA for the CDR3: TGTGCCAGCAGCTTAGGGGCTCGTGATGAGCAGTTCTTC. It encodes CASSLGARDEQFF. The full variable domain, with the rest looked up from reference TRBV7-9 and TRBJ2-1, is DTGVSQNPRHKITKRGQNVTFRCDPISEHNRLYWYRQTLGQGPEFLTYFQNEAQLEKSRLLSDRFSAERPKGSFSTLEIQRTEQGDSAMYLCASSLGARDEQFFGPGTRLTVL.

This clonotype was observed a few times. V is TRBV28 and J is TRBJ1-2; tentatively, D is TRBD1 (5 bases). V was clipped by 6 bases and J by 1 base, with 18 bases between them. The germline gives CDR1 MDHEN, CDR2 SYDVKM. The CDR3 contains 16 residues. CDR3 amino acids: CASRDWGRSYNYGYTF. The CDR3 nucleotides read TGTGCCAGCAGGGATTGGGGCAGGTCCTATAACTATGGCTACACCTTC.

This clonotype was picked up many times. The rearrangement uses TRBV11-2 and TRBJ2-2, with 7 bases identical to TRBD1. The ends lost 6 bases at V and 0 bases at J; junction bases unmatched: 4. Germline lookup yields CDR1 SGHAT and CDR2 FQNNGV. The length of the CDR3 is 15 residues. Here the CDR3 DNA reads TGTGCCAGCAGGGCCGGGACAGCGAACACCGGGGAGCTGTTTTTT. Translating it yields CASRAGTANTGELFF. Complete variable domain (other parts from reference TRBV11-2 and TRBJ2-2): EAGVAQSPRYKIIEKRQSVAFWCNPISGHATLYWYQQILGQGPKLLIQFQNNGVVDDSQLPKDRFSAERLKGVDSTLKIQPAKLEDSAVYLCASRAGTANTGELFFGEGSRLTVL.

This clonotype was recorded a few times. The V call is TRBV7-6, the J call TRBJ1-4; D is possibly TRBD1 (6 bases). Germline loops: CDR1 SGHVS, CDR2 FNYEAQ. The CDR3 spans 20 residues. The V and J ends lost 5 bases and 6 bases respectively, with 31 bases between them. CDR3 amino acids: CASSRAPFQSTGPGDEKLFF. CDR3 nucleotides: TGTGCCAGCAGCAGGGCCCCTTTCCAGAGTACAGGGCCCGGAGATGAAAAACTGTTTTTT.

This clonotype came up many times. The chain uses TRBV3-1 and TRBJ2-3, with TRBD2 identical over 8 bases. The CDR3 extends over 14 amino acids. Germline V CDR1 and CDR2: LGHDT, YNNKEL (reference sequence). With V trimmed by 4 bases and J by 5 bases, 5 bases remained unmatched. CDR3 protein: CASSRGGIKDTQYF. As DNA, the CDR3 is TGTGCCAGCAGCCGCGGGGGGATAAAAGATACGCAGTATTTT.

A word on this clonotype: A clone one base away is much larger, so this may be a read error. V gene TRBV30 combines with J gene TRBJ1-1; TRBD1 matches 7 bases. V gave up 3 bases and J gave up 4 bases; unmatched junction bases: 2. The CDR3 has 12 amino acids. Germline CDR1 and CDR2: GTSNPN and SVGIG (reference sequence). CDR3 nucleotides: TGTGCCTGGAGCAGGGGGGCCACTGAAGCTTTCTTT. Translated, it gives CAWSRGATEAFF.

This clonotype showed up just once. The chain is built from TRBV20-1 and TRBJ2-1; D is possibly TRBD2 (7 bases). Trimming took 1 base from V and 12 from J, leaving 19 bases between them. The germline V gene encodes CDR1 DFQATT and CDR2 SNEGSKA (reference sequence). There are 14 residues in the CDR3. CDR3 DNA sequence: TGCAGTGCTAGAGCCGCCGAGGGGGGGGTGGGGCAGTTCTTC. It yields the protein CSARAAEGGVGQFF.

The chain recombines TRBV7-3 with TRBJ2-2; 9 positions agree with TRBD1. CDR1 is SGHTA, CDR2 FQGTGA, per germline. V dropped 5 bases and J dropped 8; count of bases not matched to a gene: 6. The CDR3 length is 14 residues. The chain's CDR3 is CASSLTGGVGELFF. Here the CDR3 DNA reads TGTGCCAGCAGCCTTACAGGGGGCGTAGGGGAGCTGTTTTTT.

This clonotype was detected many times. The CDR3 here is CAWSVLVRNEQFF. In nucleotides, the CDR3 is TGTGCCTGGAGTGTACTTGTGAGGAATGAGCAGTTCTTC. The chain uses TRBV30 and TRBJ2-1; D not certain. Germline V gene lookup returns CDR1 GTSNPN and CDR2 SVGIG (reference sequence). CDR3 length equals 13 residues. V lost 0 bases to trimming and J lost 7 bases, with 10 bases between them.

This clonotype was seen a handful of times. A much more abundant neighbour one base away suggests this may be a read error. The chain links TRBV30 to TRBJ2-3, with D tentatively TRBD1 (7 bases). V dropped 2 bases and J dropped 4 bases, with 13 bases sitting between them. This CDR3 comprises 14 residues. CDR1 GTSNPN and CDR2 SVGIG come from the germline V gene (reference sequence). CDR3 amino acids: CAWSPGGGADTQYF. Written as DNA, the CDR3 is TGTGCCTGGAGTCCAGGGGGAGGCGCAGATACGCAGTATTTT.

This clonotype was detected only a few times. The genes are TRBV13 and TRBJ2-7; weak D call: TRBD1 (5 bases). V was shortened by 5 bases and J by 1 base, with 12 bases between the two germline ends. The CDR3 totals 14 residues. CDR1 PRHDT and CDR2 FYEKMQ come from the germline V gene (reference sequence). The CDR3 DNA follows: TGTGCCAGCAGCGTAGCCCAGGGTTCCTACGAGCAGTACTTC. It translates to CASSVAQGSYEQYF.

The chain is built from TRBV6-2 or TRBV6-3 and TRBJ2-1; weak D call: TRBD1 (6 bases). CDR3 length: 13 residues. V was shortened by 3 bases and J by 10 bases, with 13 bases between the two germline ends. The germline CDR1 and CDR2 sequences are MNHEY and SVGEGT. CDR3 sequence: CASSYFPGAEQFF. The CDR3 DNA reads TGTGCCAGCAGTTATTTCCCAGGGGCCGAGCAGTTCTTC.

Many counts were recorded for this clonotype. The genes are TRBV4-3 and TRBJ2-5; D possibly corresponds to TRBD2 (6 bases). CDR1 is LGHNA, CDR2 YSLEER, per germline. V lost 1 base and J 6 bases, leaving 12 bases between the germline ends. The CDR3 extends over 14 amino acids. Here the CDR3 reads CASSQATSSQTQYF. DNA for the CDR3: TGCGCCAGCAGCCAAGCAACTAGCTCTCAGACCCAGTACTTC.

Only a few counts were recorded for this clonotype. CDR3 region: CASSQVSVGSYEQYF. CDR3 bases: TGCGCCAGCAGCCAAGTGTCAGTCGGCAGCTACGAGCAGTACTTC. The V gene is TRBV4-1, the J gene TRBJ2-7; unclear D gene. This CDR3 has 15 amino acids. Trimming pared 1 base from V and 3 bases from J, leaving 13 bases between. Per the germline V gene, CDR1 is MGHRA and CDR2 is YSYEKL.

At least ten counts were recorded for this clonotype. The genes are TRBV29-1 and TRBJ2-1; 10 bases align to TRBD2. This CDR3 region has 16 residues. V lost 1 base, J lost 4 bases, and 7 bases stayed unmatched. Germline lookup yields CDR1 SQVTM and CDR2 ANQGSEA. For the CDR3, the DNA is TGCAGCGTTGAAGGAATAGCGGGAGGACTTTACAATGAGCAGTTCTTC. This sequence encodes CSVEGIAGGLYNEQFF.

This clonotype has only a few counts. This rearrangement joins TRBV4-1 to TRBJ2-7, with TRBD2 identical over 9 bases. CDR1 MGHRA and CDR2 YSYEKL come from the germline V gene. CDR3 length: 16 amino acids. Trimming removed 1 base from V and 3 bases from J; junction bases left unmatched: 7. In DNA, the CDR3 is TGCGCCAGCAGCCAAGTGGCTAGCGGGACCTTCTACGAGCAGTACTTC. Protein: CASSQVASGTFYEQYF.